Below, 12 T cell receptor beta chains from the same sample are listed, as sequenced in a study of blood T cell repertoires in COVID-19. Sequencing was performed with immunoSEQ multiplex PCR; in TCRdb, only in-frame clones are kept and a portion is missing. This sample has 150,000 to 200,000 clones; 88% occur once, and the top ten carry roughly 4.7%. The sequencing sample was made of peripheral blood. The receptors derive from a human donor in a cohort sampled during active COVID-19.

The gene calls are TRBV5-4 and TRBJ2-7, with no clear D. Trimming cost V 0 bases and J 0 bases, with 7 bases left between them. Germline assignment: CDR1 SGHNT and CDR2 YYREEE (reference sequence). The CDR3 consists of 14 residues. The DNA of the CDR3 is TGTGCCAGCAGCTTGGGCCCGAGCTCCTACGAGCAGTACTTC. Translation gives CASSLGPSSYEQYF.

In this sample, this clone turned up once. The chain has TRBV4-3 and TRBJ1-3; D remains unclear. Germline V lookup: CDR1 LGHNA, CDR2 YSLEER. The CDR3 loop spans 15 amino acids. Trimming pared 0 bases from V and 0 bases from J, leaving 6 bases between. Here the CDR3 DNA reads TGCGCCAGCAGCCAAGATATCGTCTCTGGAAACACCATATATTTT. Protein: CASSQDIVSGNTIYF.

The rearrangement joins TRBV5-1 to TRBJ2-2; 7 bases match TRBD2. This CDR3 spans 15 amino acids. Germline loops: CDR1 SGHRS, CDR2 YFSETQ. Trimming removed 2 bases from V and 5 bases from J; junction bases left unmatched: 6. This chain's CDR3 is CASSLGGGGTGELFF. The CDR3 DNA sequence: TGCGCCAGCAGCTTAGGTGGCGGGGGTACCGGGGAGCTGTTTTTT. The entire variable domain, with the rest obtained from reference TRBV5-1 and TRBJ2-2, is as follows: KAGVTQTPRYLIKTRGQQVTLSCSPISGHRSVSWYQQTPGQGLQFLFEYFSETQRNKGNFPGRFSGRQFSNSRSEMNVSTLELGDSALYLCASSLGGGGTGELFFGEGSRLTVL.

V gene TRBV9 combines with J gene TRBJ2-3, with D maybe TRBD2 (5 bases). V was shortened by 0 bases and J by 1 base, with 9 bases between the two germline ends. Germline CDR1 is SGDLS and CDR2 is YYNGEE. CDR3 size: 15 residues. CDR3 nucleotide sequence: TGTGCCAGCAGCGTAGTGGTTAGCGGCACAGATACGCAGTATTTT. Protein sequence: CASSVVVSGTDTQYF.

This sequence joins TRBV25-1 and TRBJ2-7, with 7 bases lining up with TRBD1. Germline V gene sequence: CDR1 MGHDK, CDR2 SYGVNS. Losses at the gene ends were 4 bases for V and 3 bases for J; bases not matched to a gene: 12. The CDR3 has 16 amino acids. CDR3 in DNA: TGTGCCAGCAGTGGTCACGACAGGGCGTCTGGCTACGAGCAGTACTTC. Amino acid sequence: CASSGHDRASGYEQYF.

The chain links TRBV5-1 to TRBJ1-1; D is ambiguous. V was clipped by 5 bases and J by 5 bases, with 7 bases between them. The CDR3 runs 11 residues. Germline-derived CDR1 and CDR2 are SGHRS and YFSETQ. Here the CDR3 reads CASSSVTEAFF. In DNA, the CDR3 is TGCGCCAGCAGTTCAGTGACTGAAGCTTTCTTT.

The chain couples TRBV15 to TRBJ2-1; 9 nucleotides line up with TRBD1. The CDR3 is made up of 16 amino acids. Per the germline V gene, CDR1 is LNHNV and CDR2 is YYDKDF (reference sequence). V trimming: 3 bases; J trimming: 4 bases; junction bases outside the gene matches: 7. The CDR3 sequence is CATSSLGTGKYNEQFF. CDR3 nucleotides: TGTGCCACCAGCAGTTTGGGGACAGGGAAATACAATGAGCAGTTCTTC.

The gene calls are TRBV27 and TRBJ2-1, with D maybe TRBD2 (6 bases). Germline CDR1 is MNHEY and CDR2 is SMNVEV (reference sequence). V lost 3 bases and J lost 3, with 9 bases in between. The CDR3 consists of 14 residues. The CDR3 bases are TGTGCCAGCAGTTTTAGCGGAGGCTACAATGAGCAGTTCTTC. Translation gives CASSFSGGYNEQFF.

This rearrangement joins TRBV18 to TRBJ2-7, with TRBD2 as a possible D gene (5 bases). The CDR3 is made up of 15 amino acids. V was shortened by 3 bases and J by 2 bases, with 14 bases between the two germline ends. Germline CDR1 KGHSH, CDR2 LQKENI. CDR3 DNA sequence: TGTGCCAGCTCACCGGGAACGGGATGGACCTACGAGCAGTACTTC. Its translation: CASSPGTGWTYEQYF.

This CDR3 is CASSSGVYNSPLHF. CDR3 in DNA: TGCGCCAGCAGCTCAGGGGTCTATAATTCACCCCTCCACTTT. The rearrangement links TRBV5-1 to TRBJ1-6; D perhaps matches TRBD1 (6 bases). The CDR3 loop spans 14 amino acids. Germline assignment: CDR1 SGHRS and CDR2 YFSETQ. V was clipped by 3 bases and J by 3 bases, with 7 bases between them.

V and J are TRBV18 and TRBJ2-2; TRBD2 matches 14 bases. Per the germline V gene, CDR1 is KGHSH and CDR2 is LQKENI. The junction had 3 bases not matched to a gene; V was cut back by 0 bases and J by 0 bases. This CDR3 has 19 amino acids. The CDR3 loop is CASSPPGLAGAPNTGELFF. CDR3 nucleotides: TGTGCCAGCTCACCACCGGGACTAGCGGGGGCCCCGAACACCGGGGAGCTGTTTTTT.

This clone appeared a single time. The chain links TRBV6-5 to TRBJ1-1; D is perhaps TRBD1 (6 bases). V was clipped by 8 bases and J by 4 bases, with 14 bases between them. The length of the CDR3 is 13 residues. In germline, CDR1 is MNHEY, CDR2 SVGAGI. The CDR3 loop is CASRNRVSTEAFF. CDR3 DNA: TGTGCCAGCCGGAACAGGGTGAGCACTGAAGCTTTCTTT.